This entry lists 26 T cell receptor beta chains sequenced from one sample in a study of blood T cell repertoires in COVID-19. Repertoires were generated with immunoSEQ multiplex PCR, while TCRdb's copy carries only in-frame clones and drops some. The sample yields a few hundred thousand clones, around 89% seen once. Material: peripheral blood. The receptors come from a woman aged 25 to 39 with COVID-19, enrolled during active disease.

Worth noting for this clone: Other DNA sequences from this sample encode an identical CDR3 as well. This chain joins TRBV19 and TRBJ2-5, with D maybe TRBD1 (5 bases). Germline CDR1 and CDR2: LNHDA and SQIVND (reference sequence). This CDR3 is 14 amino acids long. V lost 3 bases, J lost 5 bases, and 13 bases lay in between. CDR3 in DNA: TGTGCCAGTAGTATCGGGCAGGGAAGGGAGACCCAGTACTTC. It is translated as CASSIGQGRETQYF.

This clone was observed a few times. The V gene is TRBV4-1, the J gene TRBJ2-3, with 11 bases fitting TRBD2. This CDR3 has 19 amino acids. Germline CDR1 and CDR2: MGHRA and YSYEKL. V lost 2 bases to trimming and J lost 0 bases; unmatched junction nucleotides: 10. DNA of the CDR3: TGCGCCAGCAGCCAAAACTTGATCGGGACTAGCGGAAGCACAGATACGCAGTATTTT. This translates into CASSQNLIGTSGSTDTQYF.

This clone was found once. The chain recombines TRBV28 with TRBJ1-1; 8 bases line up with TRBD1. V gave up 7 bases and J gave up 4 bases; unmatched junction bases: 8. Germline V gives CDR1 MDHEN, CDR2 SYDVKM. There are 14 residues in the CDR3. This CDR3 reads CASTLTGEVTEAFF. DNA of the CDR3: TGTGCCAGCACCTTGACAGGGGAGGTCACTGAAGCTTTCTTT.

V usage is TRBV3-1 (or the pseudogene TRBV3-2) and J usage is TRBJ1-2; TRBD1 aligns across 10 bases. The CDR3 consists of 15 residues. Germline loops: CDR1 LGHDT, CDR2 YNNKEL (reference sequence). V gave up 2 bases and J gave up 7 bases; unmatched junction bases: 7. The CDR3 spells CASSQLDRGPSGYTF. CDR3 DNA: TGTGCCAGCAGCCAATTAGACAGGGGGCCCTCTGGCTACACCTTC.

The chain uses TRBV25-1 and TRBJ2-5, with D unresolved. The CDR3 sequence is 11 residues long. Germline V CDR1 and CDR2: MGHDK, SYGVNS. Trimming cost V 2 bases and J 7 bases, with 5 bases left between them. CDR3 nucleotides: TGTGCCAGCAGTGAAACTGGGACCCAGTACTTC. Its translation: CASSETGTQYF.

This chain connects TRBV6-2 or TRBV6-3 to TRBJ2-1; D gene uncertain. From germline, CDR1 is MNHEY and CDR2 SVGEGT. Between the trimmed V and J ends, which lost 4 bases and 2 bases, there was a span of 12 bases. This CDR3 spans 15 amino acids. CDR3 in DNA: TGTGCCAGCAGTTTTCCCCTAAGTCCCTACAATGAGCAGTTCTTC. Residues: CASSFPLSPYNEQFF.

The DNA of the CDR3 is TGTGCCAGCAGTCCGGGACTAGCGGGAGGTCGGCCGGAGGAGACCCAGTACTTC. Encoded protein: CASSPGLAGGRPEETQYF. The chain has TRBV5-4 and TRBJ2-5; 15 positions agree with TRBD2. This CDR3 has 18 residues. The trim removed 5 bases at V and 5 bases at J, leaving 13 bases unmatched. The germline V gene has CDR1 SGHNT and CDR2 YYREEE (reference sequence).

The chain is built from TRBV5-4 and TRBJ2-7, with 8 bases identical to TRBD2. The V gene end was trimmed by 3 bases and the J gene end by 1 base; junction bases not matched to a gene: 6. This CDR3 region has 15 residues. Germline CDR1 is SGHNT and CDR2 is YYREEE (reference sequence). The DNA for the CDR3 is TGTGCCAGCAGCTCCGGGGGGGCCCCTTCCTACGAGCAGTACTTC. It yields the protein CASSSGGAPSYEQYF.

The gene calls are TRBV10-2 and TRBJ2-2; TRBD1 agrees at 10 bases. This CDR3 is 14 amino acids long. Germline loops: CDR1 WSHSY, CDR2 SAAADI. V lost 9 bases and J lost 6; bases outside the gene matches: 7. Here the CDR3 DNA reads TGCGCCAGTACGACCGGGACAGGGGCCGGGGAGCTGTTTTTT. Encoded protein: CASTTGTGAGELFF.

In its sample, this clone was seen once. The chain couples TRBV19 to TRBJ2-7; 8 bases align to TRBD1. CDR1 LNHDA and CDR2 SQIVND come from the germline V gene (reference sequence). The CDR3 is 15 amino acids. J was trimmed by 4 bases and V by 0 bases; bases with no gene match: 5. CDR3 region: CASSIDVTGGYEQYV. The DNA of the CDR3 is TGTGCCAGTAGTATAGACGTAACAGGGGGGTACGAGCAGTACGTC.

The chain joins TRBV9 to TRBJ2-3; TRBD1 agrees at 7 bases. The CDR3 spans 15 residues. The V gene end was trimmed by 0 bases and the J gene end by 0 bases; junction bases not matched to a gene: 1. Germline lookup yields CDR1 SGDLS and CDR2 YYNGEE. The CDR3, as DNA: TGTGCCAGCAGCGTAGGGGGACAGAGCACAGATACGCAGTATTTT. Translated, it gives CASSVGGQSTDTQYF.

The CDR3 sequence: CASIGRGLDERYTF. The CDR3, as DNA: TGTGCCAGTATCGGTAGGGGGCTAGACGAGCGCTACACCTTC. The V call is TRBV19, the J call TRBJ1-2; TRBD1 agrees at 7 bases. V shed 7 bases, J shed 9 bases, and the junction held 14 bases outside the gene matches. Germline loops: CDR1 LNHDA, CDR2 SQIVND (reference sequence). The CDR3 loop spans 14 amino acids.

CDR3 protein: CASSSTSGGKTTDTQYF. DNA of the CDR3: TGTGCCAGCAGCTCGACTAGCGGGGGGAAAACCACAGATACGCAGTATTTT. The gene calls are TRBV7-9 and TRBJ2-3; 13 bases are a match to TRBD2. With V trimmed by 4 bases and J by 2 bases, 6 bases remained unmatched. The CDR3 sequence is 17 residues long. Germline CDR1 and CDR2: SEHNR and FQNEAQ (reference sequence).

The chain couples TRBV5-1 to TRBJ2-3, with 13 bases matching TRBD2. CDR1 and CDR2 from the germline V gene are SGHRS and YFSETQ. V trimming: 6 bases; J trimming: 2 bases; junction bases outside the gene matches: 21. The CDR3 runs to 21 residues. The CDR3 loop is CASTTQPGLAGRGGYTDTQYF. CDR3 in DNA: TGCGCCAGCACCACACAACCGGGACTAGCGGGGAGAGGAGGATACACAGATACGCAGTATTTT. Drawing the rest from reference TRBV5-1 and TRBJ2-3, the complete variable domain is KAGVTQTPRYLIKTRGQQVTLSCSPISGHRSVSWYQQTPGQGLQFLFEYFSETQRNKGNFPGRFSGRQFSNSRSEMNVSTLELGDSALYLCASTTQPGLAGRGGYTDTQYFGPGTRLTVL.

The J gene is TRBJ1-2, the V gene TRBV5-1, with 10 bases aligning to TRBD1. V shed 4 bases, J shed 1 base, and the junction held 1 base outside the gene matches. The CDR3 totals 14 residues. Germline lookup yields CDR1 SGHRS and CDR2 YFSETQ. This CDR3 is CASSRDRGNYGYTF. The CDR3 DNA follows: TGCGCCAGCAGCAGGGACAGGGGTAACTATGGCTACACCTTC.

The CDR3 nucleotides are TGTGCCAGCAGCAAAAAAACCCGGGAGGGGTCGGTGCAGTACGTC. Encoded protein: CASSKKTREGSVQYV. The V call is TRBV21-1, the J call TRBJ2-7; the table's D call of TRBD2 was not tested on the DNA. TRBV21-1 is marked as a pseudogene. The CDR3 spans 15 residues.

This clone was counted a single time. The V gene is TRBV6-2 or TRBV6-3, the J gene TRBJ1-3; no clear D gene. The CDR3 is 14 amino acids. Germline V lookup: CDR1 MNHEY, CDR2 SVGEGT. V was cut by 7 bases and J by 0 bases, with 10 bases left in between. As DNA, the CDR3 is TGTGCCAGCAATTATGGAGACTCTGGAAACACCATATATTTT. It encodes CASNYGDSGNTIYF.

The rearrangement joins TRBV4-3 to TRBJ1-2; tentative D call: TRBD1 (6 bases). V gave up 3 bases and J gave up 8 bases, with 16 bases separating them. The germline gives CDR1 LGHNA, CDR2 YSLEER. The CDR3 sequence is 14 residues long. In nucleotides, the CDR3 is TGCGCCAGCAGCCATTTCTCACAGGGTGGAGGCTACACCTTC. Protein sequence: CASSHFSQGGGYTF.

This chain joins TRBV29-1 and TRBJ2-1; 10 bases match TRBD2. The CDR3 is 15 residues long. Trimming at V came to 2 bases and at J to 7 bases, leaving 8 bases not matched to a gene. Germline CDR1 reads SQVTM; CDR2 reads ANQGSEA. The DNA of the CDR3 is TGCAGCGTTGAACCTAGCGGGAGTTTGGGAAATGAGCAGTTCTTC. It codes for CSVEPSGSLGNEQFF.

The chain links TRBV27 to TRBJ2-1; 10 bases fit TRBD2. After removal of 9 bases from V and 5 bases from J, the junction contained 13 bases not matched to a gene. Germline assignment: CDR1 MNHEY and CDR2 SMNVEV (reference sequence). The CDR3 is 16 residues long. The CDR3: CARHLPPGLANNEQFF. The CDR3 DNA sequence: TGTGCCAGACACCTACCCCCGGGACTAGCGAACAATGAGCAGTTCTTC.

J is TRBJ1-1 and V is TRBV18; TRBD1 agrees at 7 bases. V was clipped by 3 bases and J by 0 bases; unmatched bases: 7. The V gene's germline CDR1 is KGHSH and CDR2 LQKENI. The CDR3 is 16 residues long. The CDR3 region is CASSPTQGSVNTEAFF. CDR3 DNA sequence: TGTGCCAGCTCACCCACACAGGGGTCAGTGAACACTGAAGCTTTCTTT.

The sample holds one count of this clone. The chain uses TRBV7-2 and TRBJ2-5; D is undetermined. The CDR3 is made up of 14 amino acids. In germline, CDR1 is SGHTA, CDR2 FQGNSA. V was pared by 1 base and J by 4 bases, with 10 bases between. The CDR3 region has the DNA TGTGCCAGCAGCTTAGGGTTCGCGCCAGAGACCCAGTACTTC. Its translation is CASSLGFAPETQYF.

The chain carries TRBV11-2 and TRBJ2-3; D perhaps matches TRBD1 (6 bases). Trimming cost V 3 bases and J 6 bases, with 19 bases left between them. The CDR3 extends over 16 amino acids. CDR1 SGHAT and CDR2 FQNNGV come from the germline V gene. The CDR3 loop reads CASSFRGTGFRDTQYF. CDR3 sequence (DNA): TGTGCCAGCAGCTTTAGGGGGACGGGGTTTAGGGATACGCAGTATTTT.

This chain joins TRBV28 and TRBJ1-1; no clear D. This CDR3 region has 17 residues. Germline CDR1 and CDR2: MDHEN and SYDVKM. Trimming took off 1 base at V and 5 bases at J, with 20 bases between the two ends. For the CDR3, the DNA is TGTGCCAGCAGTTTATTTTCCGGGTCCGGGATAGGGACTGAAGCTTTCTTT. Protein product: CASSLFSGSGIGTEAFF.

In this sample, this clone turned up a few times. The chain is built from TRBV5-1 and TRBJ2-3, with TRBD2 as a possible D gene (5 bases). The CDR3 runs to 12 residues. Germline-derived CDR1 and CDR2 are SGHRS and YFSETQ. Trimming shortened V by 0 bases and J by 14 bases, and 13 bases separated the two germline ends. The CDR3 coding sequence is TGCGCCAGCAGCTTGGGCGAGGGTCCCGCGTATTTT. This sequence encodes CASSLGEGPAYF. Supplemented by reference TRBV5-1 and TRBJ2-3, the full variable domain reads KAGVTQTPRYLIKTRGQQVTLSCSPISGHRSVSWYQQTPGQGLQFLFEYFSETQRNKGNFPGRFSGRQFSNSRSEMNVSTLELGDSALYLCASSLGEGPAYFGPGTRLTVL.

V and J are TRBV11-2 and TRBJ1-5, with D possibly TRBD1 on 6 matching bases. Germline assignment: CDR1 SGHAT and CDR2 FQNNGV. The CDR3 is made up of 16 amino acids. Between the trimmed V and J ends, which lost 2 bases and 5 bases, there was a span of 16 bases. The CDR3 reads CASSLRSTGHDQPQHF. The CDR3 DNA reads TGTGCCAGCAGCTTAAGAAGCACAGGGCATGATCAGCCCCAGCATTTT.